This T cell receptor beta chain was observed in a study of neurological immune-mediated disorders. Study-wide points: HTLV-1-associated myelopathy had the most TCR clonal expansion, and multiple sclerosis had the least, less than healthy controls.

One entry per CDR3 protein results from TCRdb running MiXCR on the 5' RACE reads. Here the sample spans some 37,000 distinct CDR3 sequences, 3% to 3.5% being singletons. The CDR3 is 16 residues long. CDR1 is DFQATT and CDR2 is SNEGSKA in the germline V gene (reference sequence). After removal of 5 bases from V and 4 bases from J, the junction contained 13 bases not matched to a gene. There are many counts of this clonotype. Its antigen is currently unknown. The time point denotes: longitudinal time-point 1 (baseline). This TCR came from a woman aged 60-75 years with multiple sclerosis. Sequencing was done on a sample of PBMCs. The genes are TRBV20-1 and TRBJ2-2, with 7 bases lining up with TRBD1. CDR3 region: CSADLTPTGITGELFF. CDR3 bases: TGCAGTGCTGACCTCACGCCGACAGGGATCACCGGGGAGCTGTTTTTT.